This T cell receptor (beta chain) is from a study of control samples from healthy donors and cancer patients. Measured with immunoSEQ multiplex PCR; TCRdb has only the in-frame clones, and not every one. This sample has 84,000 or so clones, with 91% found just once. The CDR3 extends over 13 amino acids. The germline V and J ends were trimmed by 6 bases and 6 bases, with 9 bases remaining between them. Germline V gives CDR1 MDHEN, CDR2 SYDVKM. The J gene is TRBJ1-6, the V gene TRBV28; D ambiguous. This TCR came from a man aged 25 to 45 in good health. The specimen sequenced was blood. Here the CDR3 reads CASSPYPNSPLHF. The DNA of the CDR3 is TGTGCCAGCAGCCCGTATCCTAATTCACCCCTCCACTTT.